This entry describes one TCR beta chain. The entry originates in a study of T cells expressing NK-cell markers. Study overall: Sorted CD3+CD56+NKG2C+, CD3+CD56+NKG2C- and CD3+CD56-NKG2C+ T-cell subsets were beta-chain profiled.

TCRdb re-called the 5' RACE reads and gives one entry per CDR3 protein, without DNA. Here the sample table reports 150,000 to 200,000 distinct CDR3 sequences. CDR1 and CDR2 (germline): SGHTA, FQGNSA. The CDR3 length is 15 residues. V gene TRBV7-2 combines with J gene TRBJ2-1; TCRdb reports TRBD2, a call that lacks DNA to check it against. The receptor was isolated from a woman aged 18-70 years in good health. Sample: blood T cells: a sorted CD56 or NKG2C T cell subset, CD4+ or CD8+ T cells, or bulk PBMC T cells (not recorded which). CDR3 protein: CASSLAGSGAYEQFF.